The next 15 T cell receptor beta chains were all read from a single sample in a study of shared clonotypes between healthy human individuals. In the naive CD8 group, cells lacked CD45RO and were positively selected for CCR7, so terminally differentiated effector memory CD45RA+ cells were left out. Measured with immunoSEQ multiplex PCR; TCRdb has only the in-frame clones, and not every one. The sample records about 2,100,000 clones, about 92% being singletons. Sequenced input: naive CD8+ T cells from PBMCs. These TCRs come from a man aged 18 to 35 in good health. Some clones in this sample may be carry-over from other donors' samples.

The chain couples TRBV28 to TRBJ1-1; maybe TRBD1 (5 bases). Deletions cut 8 bases from V and 5 bases from J, with 15 bases between. CDR1 MDHEN and CDR2 SYDVKM come from the germline V gene. The CDR3 is 13 amino acids. As DNA, the CDR3 is TGTGCCAGCTACGAAGGGGAAGGTACTGAAGCTTTCTTT. Protein product: CASYEGEGTEAFF.

The chain is built from TRBV6-5 and TRBJ2-7; perhaps TRBD1 as D (5 bases). CDR1 MNHEY and CDR2 SVGAGI come from the germline V gene. The CDR3 totals 15 residues. V lost 7 bases and J lost 6, with 22 bases in between. In DNA form, the CDR3 reads TGTGCCAGCACCTCCACCGGCAACAGGTGGACCGAGCAGTACTTC. It is translated as CASTSTGNRWTEQYF.

V is TRBV28 and J is TRBJ2-7, with D tentatively TRBD1 (6 bases). CDR3 length: 14 amino acids. Trimming cost V 5 bases and J 3 bases, with 14 bases left between them. Germline assignment: CDR1 MDHEN and CDR2 SYDVKM. CDR3 bases: TGTGCCAGCAGTACTCAGGACAGCTTCTACGAGCAGTACTTC. It codes for CASSTQDSFYEQYF.

This chain joins TRBV5-4 and TRBJ1-2, with 12 bases identical to TRBD1. The CDR3 spans 16 residues. The V gene's germline CDR1 is SGHNT and CDR2 YYREEE (reference sequence). V lost 4 bases to trimming and J lost 7 bases; unmatched junction nucleotides: 11. The CDR3 is CASSRDYGTGGVGYTF. In nucleotides, the CDR3 is TGTGCCAGCAGCCGAGACTACGGGACAGGGGGCGTTGGCTACACCTTC. Full variable domain (outside the CDR3, taken from reference TRBV5-4 and TRBJ1-2): ETGVTQSPTHLIKTRGQQVTLRCSSQSGHNTVSWYQQALGQGPQFIFQYYREEENGRGNFPPRFSGLQFPNYSSELNVNALELDDSALYLCASSRDYGTGGVGYTFGSGTRLTVV.

This sequence joins TRBV28 and TRBJ1-2; D perhaps matches TRBD1 (5 bases). The germline CDR1 and CDR2 sequences are MDHEN and SYDVKM. The germline V and J ends were trimmed by 3 bases and 4 bases, with 21 bases remaining between them. This CDR3 has 17 residues. DNA of the CDR3: TGTGCCAGCAGTTTGTCCCTCGAGGGGCCAGAGGGCTATGGCTACACCTTC. This translates into CASSLSLEGPEGYGYTF.

The chain combines TRBV5-1 with TRBJ2-2; possibly TRBD2 for D (5 bases). Germline CDR1 reads SGHRS; CDR2 reads YFSETQ. The CDR3 is made up of 17 amino acids. Trimming shortened V by 0 bases and J by 1 base, and 13 bases separated the two germline ends. CDR3 loop: CASSLGRGQKNTGELFF. The CDR3 DNA follows: TGCGCCAGCAGCTTGGGCCGCGGGCAGAAGAACACCGGGGAGCTGTTTTTT.

The V and J genes are TRBV30 and TRBJ1-1; D not certain. The length of the CDR3 is 14 residues. V dropped 4 bases and J dropped 0 bases, with 12 bases sitting between them. Per the germline V gene, CDR1 is GTSNPN and CDR2 is SVGIG (reference sequence). This chain's CDR3 is CAWNPVGLNTEAFF. As DNA, the CDR3 is TGTGCCTGGAACCCAGTGGGCCTGAACACTGAAGCTTTCTTT. Full variable domain (missing parts from reference TRBV30 and TRBJ1-1): SQTIHQWPATLVQPVGSPLSLECTVEGTSNPNLYWYRQAAGRGLQLLFYSVGIGQISSEVPQNLSASRPQDRQFILSSKKLLLSDSGFYLCAWNPVGLNTEAFFGQGTRLTVV.

The genes are TRBV27 and TRBJ2-3, with 11 bases aligning to TRBD2. V gave up 6 bases and J gave up 5 bases; unmatched junction bases: 7. The CDR3 has 15 residues. The germline V gene has CDR1 MNHEY and CDR2 SMNVEV (reference sequence). The CDR3 DNA reads as TGTGCCAGCAGAAATCCGGGACTAGCGGTAGATACGCAGTATTTT. It is translated as CASRNPGLAVDTQYF.

This clone was observed a single time. The chain joins TRBV5-1 to TRBJ1-1, with D perhaps matching TRBD1 (6 bases). CDR3 length equals 12 residues. The germline V gene encodes CDR1 SGHRS and CDR2 YFSETQ. The ends were cut back, 1 base at V and 11 bases at J, with 12 bases in the middle. The CDR3 coding sequence is TGCGCCAGCAGCTTGTGGCCAGGGGAGGCTTTCTTT. Its protein product is CASSLWPGEAFF.

V is TRBV14 and J is TRBJ2-3, with TRBD2 identical over 9 bases. The ends lost 0 bases at V and 2 bases at J; junction bases unmatched: 9. Germline V gene lookup returns CDR1 SGHDN and CDR2 FVKESK. The CDR3 is 18 residues long. This CDR3 is CASSQDPWTSAFTDTQYF. Written as DNA, the CDR3 is TGTGCCAGCAGCCAAGATCCATGGACTAGCGCTTTCACAGATACGCAGTATTTT.

The chain combines TRBV6-4 with TRBJ1-1; TRBD1 is a possible D gene (5 bases). The CDR3 sequence is 14 residues long. Germline CDR1 and CDR2: MRHNA and SNTAGT. The ends were cut back, 9 bases at V and 7 bases at J, with 21 bases in the middle. The CDR3 is CARTGYKGSSEAFF. The CDR3, as DNA: TGTGCCAGGACCGGGTATAAGGGGAGTAGTGAAGCTTTCTTT.

The chain joins TRBV27 to TRBJ1-5; D remains ambiguous. V dropped 4 bases and J dropped 3 bases, with 7 bases sitting between them. Germline lookup yields CDR1 MNHEY and CDR2 SMNVEV (reference sequence). The CDR3 is made up of 13 amino acids. CDR3 region: CASSSRANQPQHF. The CDR3 bases are TGTGCCAGCAGTTCTCGGGCCAATCAGCCCCAGCATTTT.

Regarding this clone: Other DNA sequences in the same sample also yield this CDR3. The chain links TRBV27 to TRBJ2-7, with 10 bases that match TRBD2. CDR1 is MNHEY and CDR2 is SMNVEV in the germline V gene (reference sequence). Trimming cost V 2 bases and J 5 bases; bases outside gene matches: 6. CDR3 length: 15 residues. CDR3 DNA sequence: TGTGCCAGCAGTTTAGGGCTAGCGGGAGCCCACGAGCAGTACTTC. Translating gives CASSLGLAGAHEQYF.

In the case of this clone: In the same sample, other DNA sequences code for this CDR3. CDR3 bases: TGTGCCAGCAGCCCCGGACAGGCTGCCTACGAGCAGTACTTC. This translates into CASSPGQAAYEQYF. This sequence joins TRBV9 and TRBJ2-7, with 7 positions matching TRBD1. V shed 4 bases, J shed 2 bases, and the junction held 6 bases outside the gene matches. Germline V gene lookup returns CDR1 SGDLS and CDR2 YYNGEE. CDR3 length: 14 amino acids.

V usage is TRBV4-1 and J usage is TRBJ2-1; D is perhaps TRBD1 (6 bases). V gave up 0 bases and J gave up 8 bases, with 11 bases separating them. CDR1 is MGHRA and CDR2 is YSYEKL in the germline V gene. The CDR3 has 14 amino acids. CDR3 amino acids: CASSQDRGGDEQFF. DNA of the CDR3: TGCGCCAGCAGCCAAGACAGGGGTGGCGATGAGCAGTTCTTC.